The T cell receptor (beta chain) described here comes from a study of T cells after posttransplantation cyclophosphamide. The junction had 21 bases not matched to a gene; V was cut back by 0 bases and J by 3 bases. Germline V CDR1 and CDR2: LGHNA, YNFKEQ. The CDR3 covers 21 residues. This clone was picked up a small number of times. Measured with immunoSEQ multiplex PCR; TCRdb has only the in-frame clones, and not every one. The sample yields about 24,000 clones, without any singletons. Peripheral blood was collected from the related graft donor on the marrow donation day. Sequencing was carried out using PBMCs. This TCR came from a woman aged 60-75 years in good health, CMV-negative, and a related stem cell transplant donor. V is TRBV4-2 and J is TRBJ2-7; 9 bases are a match to TRBD2. The CDR3 spells CASSQDRSRSGGFPLVYEQYV. Written as DNA, the CDR3 is TGTGCCAGCAGCCAAGATCGCTCGCGGAGCGGGGGGTTTCCCCTTGTCTACGAGCAGTACGTC.